Listed below are T cell receptor beta chains from one sample, sequenced in a study of T cells after yellow fever vaccination. Using its own MiXCR run on the 5' RACE reads, TCRdb lists one record per CDR3 protein. The profile covers about 360,000 distinct CDR3 sequences, with 6.2% appearing a single time and about 15% taken by the ten largest. The material was PBMCs, obtained 5 days after the yellow fever booster vaccination. These receptor sequences come from a man aged 25 to 45 who received the YFV17D yellow fever vaccine. The CDR3 runs from the conserved cysteine through the conserved F or W. A D gene is named only where the DNA matches it firmly. Rows give clone size only sometimes, using once, few, many, or a class for an expanded clone.

D | J | size | V | length | CDR3 | DNA
TRBD1 | TRBJ1-5 | many | TRBV20-1 | 14 | CSARGDRDNQPQHF | TGCAGTGCTAGAGGGGACAGGGACAATCAGCCCCAGCATTTT
NA | TRBJ2-1 | NA | TRBV30 | 14 | CAWSALSIGNEQFF | TGTGCCTGGAGTGCTCTGAGTATCGGCAATGAGCAGTTCTTC
TRBD2 | TRBJ2-7 | many | TRBV6-2/TRBV6-3 | 13 | CASRSSGTYEQYF | TGTGCCAGCAGATCTAGCGGTACCTACGAGCAGTACTTC
TRBD2 | TRBJ2-1 | many | TRBV29-1 | 15 | CSVEGSLAAYNEQFF | TGCAGCGTTGAAGGAAGTCTAGCGGCCTACAATGAGCAGTTCTTC
NA | TRBJ2-7 | NA | TRBV4-1 | 17 | CASSQDGETGRAYEQYF | TGCGCCAGCAGCCAAGACGGGGAGACAGGGAGGGCCTACGAGCAGTACTTC
NA | TRBJ2-7 | few | TRBV7-2 | 13 | CASSLGQVDEQYF | TGTGCCAGCAGCTTAGGTCAGGTCGACGAGCAGTACTTC
NA | TRBJ2-7 | few | TRBV11-2 | 16 | CASSPFAGPESYEQYF | TGTGCCAGCAGCCCCTTCGCGGGACCCGAATCCTACGAGCAGTACTTC
NA | TRBJ2-1 | NA | TRBV4-3 | 16 | CASSQNRDWSLNEQFF | TGCGCCAGCAGCCAAAACCGGGACTGGTCCCTCAATGAGCAGTTCTTC
TRBD1 | TRBJ2-1 | NA | TRBV30 | 15 | CAWSQGTGTYNEQFF | TGTGCCTGGAGTCAGGGGACAGGAACATACAATGAGCAGTTCTTC
TRBD1 | TRBJ1-1 | few | TRBV20-1 | 18 | CSARSVTGGAGMNTEAFF | TGCAGTGCTAGGTCAGTTACAGGGGGCGCGGGTATGAACACTGAAGCTTTCTTT
TRBD2 | TRBJ2-3 | many | TRBV10-3 | 16 | CAISESSGLRADTQYF | TGTGCCATCAGTGAGTCTAGCGGGCTTAGGGCAGATACGCAGTATTTT
NA | TRBJ2-7 | NA | TRBV19 | 15 | CASTSRGGLAYEQYF | TGTGCCAGTACCTCGAGAGGCGGGCTGGCCTACGAGCAGTACTTC
TRBD2 | TRBJ2-2 | few | TRBV20-1 | 16 | CSARLASGSGTGELFF | TGCAGTGCTAGATTGGCTAGCGGGAGTGGCACCGGGGAGCTGTTTTTT
NA | TRBJ2-1 | many | TRBV14 | 13 | CASSQGADNEQFF | TGTGCCAGCAGCCAAGGGGCAGACAATGAGCAGTTCTTC
NA | TRBJ2-7 | many | TRBV7-7 | 13 | CASSPLKTGEQYF | TGTGCTAGCAGCCCCTTAAAAACGGGCGAGCAGTACTTC
TRBD1 | TRBJ2-5 | few | TRBV5-6 | 13 | CASSSPRGQTQYF | TGTGCCAGCAGCTCGCCCAGGGGGCAGACCCAGTACTTC
NA | TRBJ2-2 | many | TRBV5-1 | 13 | CASSLQSVGELFF | TGCGCCAGCAGCTTACAGTCGGTCGGGGAGCTGTTTTTT
NA | TRBJ2-3 | NA | TRBV4-3 | 16 | CASSLTPSGGTDTQYF | TGCGCCAGCAGCCTTACCCCATCCGGGGGTACAGATACGCAGTATTTT
TRBD2 | TRBJ2-7 | many | TRBV20-1 | 12 | CSVGLAGEVQYF | TGCAGTGTAGGGCTAGCGGGAGAGGTACAGTACTTC
NA | TRBJ2-7 | many | TRBV5-6 | 15 | CASSLDPGTFYEQYF | TGTGCCAGCAGCTTGGACCCCGGGACATTTTACGAGCAGTACTTC
NA | TRBJ2-7 | many | TRBV12-3/TRBV12-4 | 13 | CASSNLPSGEQYF | TGTGCCAGCTCGAATCTTCCCTCGGGCGAGCAGTACTTC
NA | TRBJ2-7 | few | TRBV27 | 14 | CASWAVADPYEQYF | TGTGCCAGCTGGGCTGTAGCGGACCCCTACGAGCAGTACTTC
NA | TRBJ2-1 | once | TRBV18 | 16 | CASLPPVARDINEQFF | TGTGCCAGCTTACCCCCAGTAGCCCGGGACATCAATGAGCAGTTCTTC
TRBD2 | TRBJ2-3 | many | TRBV20-1 | 16 | CSAGGPLAGSTDTQYF | TGCAGTGCCGGCGGGCCACTAGCGGGGAGCACAGATACGCAGTATTTT
NA | TRBJ1-1 | few | TRBV20-1 | 14 | CSARRQASNTEAFF | TGCAGTGCTAGAAGACAGGCGTCGAACACTGAAGCTTTCTTT
NA | TRBJ1-1 | few | TRBV6-1 | 14 | CASSASSGSTEAFF | TGTGCCAGCAGCGCGTCGTCAGGGTCTACTGAAGCTTTCTTT
TRBD1 | TRBJ2-7 | many | TRBV19 | 16 | CASSMGLETGGGEQYF | TGTGCCAGTAGTATGGGGCTCGAGACAGGGGGCGGCGAGCAGTACTTC
TRBD2 | TRBJ2-2 | few | TRBV11-2 | 15 | CASSRTSSQPGELFF | TGTGCCAGCAGTAGGACTAGCAGCCAACCCGGGGAGCTGTTTTTT
NA | TRBJ2-1 | many | TRBV20-1 | 11 | CSAKRYNEQFF | TGCAGTGCTAAGCGTTACAATGAGCAGTTCTTC
NA | TRBJ2-1 | few | TRBV3-1 | 15 | CASSPTLSPDNEQFF | TGTGCCAGCAGCCCGACTCTTAGCCCGGACAATGAGCAGTTCTTC
TRBD2 | TRBJ2-1 | few | TRBV10-3 | 15 | CAISTSGRVYNEQFF | TGTGCCATCAGTACTAGCGGGAGGGTTTACAATGAGCAGTTCTTC
NA | TRBJ2-1 | few | TRBV30 | 12 | CAWSHVWNEQFF | TGTGCCTGGAGCCATGTGTGGAATGAGCAGTTCTTC
NA | TRBJ2-7 | many | TRBV7-2 | 13 | CASSLAEVYEQYF | TGTGCCAGCAGTTTAGCGGAGGTCTACGAGCAGTACTTC
TRBD1 | TRBJ2-7 | few | TRBV28 | 14 | CASSPGTGWYEQYF | TGTGCCAGCAGTCCAGGGACAGGGTGGTACGAGCAGTACTTC
NA | TRBJ1-1 | NA | TRBV7-2 | 13 | CASSSDPNTEAFF | TGTGCCAGCAGCTCCGACCCGAACACTGAAGCTTTCTTT
TRBD1 | TRBJ2-7 | large | TRBV20-1 | 15 | CSARSLDRGRYEQYF | TGCAGTGCTAGATCCCTAGACAGGGGGCGATACGAGCAGTACTTC
TRBD2 | TRBJ2-1 | many | TRBV29-1 | 14 | CSVDELAGDNEQFF | TGCAGCGTTGATGAACTAGCGGGAGACAATGAGCAGTTCTTC
NA | TRBJ1-6 | few | TRBV20-1 | 12 | CSARGLNSPLHF | TGCAGTGCTAGAGGGTTAAATTCACCCCTCCACTTT
NA | TRBJ2-2 | many | TRBV4-3 | 19 | CASSQDPPGGYLNTGELFF | TGCGCCAGCAGCCAAGACCCCCCTGGGGGCTACCTAAACACCGGGGAGCTGTTTTTT
NA | TRBJ1-2 | many | TRBV6-6 | 12 | CAGHGGLYGYTF | TGTGCCGGACATGGGGGGCTATATGGCTACACCTTC
TRBD1 | TRBJ2-6 | NA | TRBV7-9 | 16 | CASSPRQGSGANVLTF | TGTGCCAGCAGCCCTCGACAGGGTTCAGGGGCCAACGTCCTGACTTTC
TRBD1 | TRBJ2-3 | NA | TRBV20-1 | 15 | CSASKQGAGTDTQYF | TGCAGTGCTAGCAAACAGGGGGCAGGGACAGATACGCAGTATTTT
TRBD1 | TRBJ1-5 | many | TRBV5-1 | 14 | CASSSGQLNQPQHF | TGCGCCAGCAGCTCGGGACAGCTCAATCAGCCCCAGCATTTT
TRBD1 | TRBJ1-2 | few | TRBV20-1 | 13 | CSARYRTGGGYTF | TGCAGTGCTAGATATCGAACAGGGGGCGGCTACACCTTC
NA | TRBJ2-2 | many | TRBV5-1 | 13 | CASSLGVDRELFF | TGCGCCAGCAGCTTGGGGGTAGACCGGGAGCTGTTTTTT
TRBD1 | TRBJ1-2 | NA | TRBV6-5 | 16 | CASSNQGARDVYGYTF | TGTGCCAGCAGTAACCAGGGGGCGCGAGACGTCTATGGCTACACCTTC
TRBD2 | TRBJ2-7 | few | TRBV27 | 17 | CASSTTDPGTRASEQYF | TGTGCCAGCAGTACGACGGACCCCGGGACTAGGGCGTCCGAGCAGTACTTC
TRBD2 | TRBJ2-1 | few | TRBV7-2 | 15 | CASSLGLAINGEQFF | TGTGCCAGCAGTCTCGGACTAGCAATAAATGGTGAGCAGTTCTTC
NA | TRBJ2-7 | many | TRBV5-6 | 15 | CASSIPGVDAYEQYF | TGTGCCAGCAGCATCCCGGGAGTCGACGCCTACGAGCAGTACTTC
NA | TRBJ2-3 | NA | TRBV3-1 | 15 | CACTRGSYERDTQYF | TGTGCCTGCACCCGCGGGTCCTATGAAAGGGATACGCAGTATTTT
TRBD1 | TRBJ2-3 | many | TRBV12-3/TRBV12-4 | 15 | CASSLDRGAPYTQYF | TGTGCCAGCAGTTTAGACAGGGGCGCACCTTATACGCAGTATTTT
NA | TRBJ1-1 | NA | TRBV5-1 | 15 | CASGRRPGANTEAFF | TGCGCCAGCGGACGGCGGCCCGGGGCGAACACTGAAGCTTTCTTT
NA | TRBJ2-3 | many | TRBV7-2 | 13 | CASSRLVSDTQYF | TGTGCCAGCAGCAGACTAGTCTCAGATACGCAGTATTTT
NA | TRBJ2-2 | few | TRBV7-6 | 16 | CASSLAIPENTGELFF | TGTGCCAGCAGCTTAGCGATCCCAGAGAACACCGGGGAGCTGTTTTTT